This T cell receptor (beta chain) was identified in a study of blood T cell repertoires in COVID-19. The wider study: Whether acute or convalescent, the COVID-19 samples came from the United States, Italy and Spain. The cDNA or gDNA used as material had been derived from T cells, B-cell-depleted T cells, or PBMCs.

Original handling: Quantification of nucleated cells was approximated via reference gene primer amplification. Clones were sequenced by immunoSEQ multiplex PCR, and TCRdb holds only the in-frame ones, with some missing. V and J calls and clone size are copied from that table; D and trimming were computed from the DNA. The data show hundreds of thousands of clones, about 80% seen once. Germline lookup yields CDR1 SGHNT and CDR2 YYREEE (reference sequence). J lost 6 bases, V lost 0 bases, and 5 bases had no gene match. The CDR3 is made up of 16 amino acids. The chain couples TRBV5-4 to TRBJ2-3, with 12 positions matching TRBD1. The TCR was taken from a woman between 50 and 59 years old with acute or convalescent COVID-19. Input material: peripheral blood. The CDR3 nucleotides read TGTGCCAGCAGCTTGGCGGGACAGGGGGCAGGGGATACGCAGTATTTT. It is translated as CASSLAGQGAGDTQYF.